Shown below are 10 T cell receptor beta chains from a single sample sequenced in a study of blood T cell repertoires in COVID-19. Method: immunoSEQ multiplex PCR; TCRdb's copy keeps in-frame clones and lacks some. The data show about 140,000 clones, 80% to 90% seen once. Sequencing was carried out using peripheral blood. These receptors came from a man in his fifties or sixties with active or convalescent COVID-19.

The chain's CDR3 is CASSLVIVAWRTTGELFF. Here the CDR3 DNA reads TGCGCCAGCAGCTTGGTTATTGTGGCGTGGAGAACCACCGGGGAGCTGTTTTTT. The chain uses TRBV5-1 and TRBJ2-2; D gene ambiguous. Germline CDR1 SGHRS, CDR2 YFSETQ. V was pared by 0 bases and J by 4 bases, with 19 bases between. The CDR3 is made up of 18 amino acids. Full variable domain (remainder filled in from reference TRBV5-1 and TRBJ2-2): KAGVTQTPRYLIKTRGQQVTLSCSPISGHRSVSWYQQTPGQGLQFLFEYFSETQRNKGNFPGRFSGRQFSNSRSEMNVSTLELGDSALYLCASSLVIVAWRTTGELFFGEGSRLTVL.

This chain connects TRBV14 to TRBJ1-2; no reliable D call. Germline CDR1 reads SGHDN; CDR2 reads FVKESK. This CDR3 is built from 13 residues. Deletions cut 0 bases from V and 9 bases from J, with 11 bases between. CDR3 DNA sequence: TGTGCCAGCAGCCAAGATTATGTCGTAAGCTACACCTTC. Encoded protein: CASSQDYVVSYTF.

The J gene is TRBJ2-3, the V gene TRBV12-3 or TRBV12-4; D is possibly TRBD2 (5 bases). V lost 5 bases and J 5 bases, leaving 11 bases between the germline ends. The CDR3 is made up of 13 amino acids. The CDR3 bases are TGTGCCAGCAGTCTACCTACTAGAGATACGCAGTATTTT. It encodes CASSLPTRDTQYF.

Written as DNA, the CDR3 is TGTGCCAGCAGCCCATCAGGGCTGTCTTACTCCGTGAACACCATATATTTT. It yields the protein CASSPSGLSYSVNTIYF. The rearrangement uses TRBV9 and TRBJ1-3, with D possibly matching TRBD1 (5 bases). This CDR3 has 17 amino acids. In germline, CDR1 is SGDLS, CDR2 YYNGEE. V was shortened by 4 bases and J by 7 bases, with 24 bases between the two germline ends.

V gene TRBV11-3 combines with J gene TRBJ2-5; TRBD1 matches 8 bases. The CDR3 extends over 17 amino acids. CDR1 is SGHNT and CDR2 is YENEEA in the germline V gene. J was trimmed by 2 bases and V by 0 bases; bases with no gene match: 8. The CDR3: CASSLDVFGTGQETQYF. The CDR3 DNA reads TGTGCCAGCAGCTTAGATGTCTTTGGGACAGGTCAAGAGACCCAGTACTTC.

This clone was picked up one time. The genes are TRBV11-2 and TRBJ2-2; 12 nucleotides agree with TRBD1. CDR1 is SGHAT and CDR2 is FQNNGV in the germline V gene. V was pared by 5 bases and J by 3 bases, with 4 bases of the junction left unmatched. The CDR3 runs to 16 residues. This CDR3 reads CASSPGTGGDTGELFF. CDR3 bases: TGTGCCAGCAGCCCCGGGACAGGGGGCGACACCGGGGAGCTGTTTTTT.

The chain has TRBV24-1 and TRBJ1-4; D ambiguous. CDR1 and CDR2 (germline): KGHDR, SFDVKD. Trimming removed 5 bases at V and 3 bases at J, with 12 bases between. The CDR3 is made up of 15 amino acids. CDR3 in DNA: TGTGCCACCAGTGGATCGGGAGGGTCTAATGAAAAACTGTTTTTT. Amino acid sequence: CATSGSGGSNEKLFF.

As DNA, the CDR3 is TGTGCCAGCAGTTTCGGACAGGACCGCGATGGCTACACCTTC. This encodes CASSFGQDRDGYTF. The chain couples TRBV6-5 to TRBJ1-2; TRBD1 matches at 7 bases. V lost 4 bases, J lost 6 bases, and 8 bases stayed unmatched. The V gene's germline CDR1 is MNHEY and CDR2 SVGAGI. CDR3 size: 14 residues.

The chain uses TRBV5-1 and TRBJ2-5; D may be TRBD1 (5 bases). Trimming left V 0 bases short and J 5 bases short, with 14 bases between. The CDR3 sequence is 15 residues long. CDR1 and CDR2 from the germline V gene are SGHRS and YFSETQ. The CDR3 here is CASSLAQGLVETQYF. The CDR3 DNA is TGCGCCAGCAGCTTGGCTCAGGGTCTGGTGGAGACCCAGTACTTC. Using reference TRBV5-1 and TRBJ2-5 for the parts outside the CDR3, the full variable domain is KAGVTQTPRYLIKTRGQQVTLSCSPISGHRSVSWYQQTPGQGLQFLFEYFSETQRNKGNFPGRFSGRQFSNSRSEMNVSTLELGDSALYLCASSLAQGLVETQYFGPGTRLLVL.

This chain uses TRBV5-6 with TRBJ2-3, with D possibly TRBD2 on 5 matching bases. The V end was cut by 4 bases, the J end by 4 bases, with 16 bases between. Germline CDR1 and CDR2: SGHDT and YYEEEE. The CDR3 has 15 amino acids. CDR3 sequence reads: CASSPSRGSADTQYF. The DNA of the CDR3 is TGTGCCAGCAGCCCCTCTAGAGGGTCTGCAGATACGCAGTATTTT.